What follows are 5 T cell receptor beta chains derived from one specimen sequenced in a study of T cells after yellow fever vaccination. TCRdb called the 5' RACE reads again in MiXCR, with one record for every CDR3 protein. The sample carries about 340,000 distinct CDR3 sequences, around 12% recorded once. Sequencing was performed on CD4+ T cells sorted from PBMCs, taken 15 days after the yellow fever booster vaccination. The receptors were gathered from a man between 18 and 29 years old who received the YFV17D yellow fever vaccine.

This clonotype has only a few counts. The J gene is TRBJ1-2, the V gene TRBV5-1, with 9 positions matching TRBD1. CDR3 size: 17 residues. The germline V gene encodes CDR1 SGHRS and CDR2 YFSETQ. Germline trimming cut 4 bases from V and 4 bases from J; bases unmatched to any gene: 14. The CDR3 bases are TGCGCCAGCAGCCAGACGGGACAGGGAGGTGTAGGCTATGGCTACACCTTC. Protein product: CASSQTGQGGVGYGYTF.

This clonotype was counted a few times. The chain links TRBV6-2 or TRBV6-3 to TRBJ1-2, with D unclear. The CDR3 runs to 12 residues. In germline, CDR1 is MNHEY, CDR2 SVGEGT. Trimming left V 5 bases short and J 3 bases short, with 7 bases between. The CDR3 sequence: CASSTTYYGYTF. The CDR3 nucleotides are TGTGCCAGCAGTACCACTTACTATGGCTACACCTTC.

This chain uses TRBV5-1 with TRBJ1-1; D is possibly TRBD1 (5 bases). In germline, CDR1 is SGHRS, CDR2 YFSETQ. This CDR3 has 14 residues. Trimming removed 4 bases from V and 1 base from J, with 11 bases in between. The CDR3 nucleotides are TGCGCCAGCAGCCAATTCACAGGGAACACTGAAGCTTTCTTT. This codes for CASSQFTGNTEAFF. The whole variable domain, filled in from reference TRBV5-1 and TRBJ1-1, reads KAGVTQTPRYLIKTRGQQVTLSCSPISGHRSVSWYQQTPGQGLQFLFEYFSETQRNKGNFPGRFSGRQFSNSRSEMNVSTLELGDSALYLCASSQFTGNTEAFFGQGTRLTVV.

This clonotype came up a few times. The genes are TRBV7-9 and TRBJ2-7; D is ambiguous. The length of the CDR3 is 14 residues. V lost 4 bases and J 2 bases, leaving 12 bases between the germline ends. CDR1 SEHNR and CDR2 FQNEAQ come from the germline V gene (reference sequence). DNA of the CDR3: TGTGCCAGCAGCTACCTAAGCGACACCTACGAGCAGTACTTC. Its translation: CASSYLSDTYEQYF.

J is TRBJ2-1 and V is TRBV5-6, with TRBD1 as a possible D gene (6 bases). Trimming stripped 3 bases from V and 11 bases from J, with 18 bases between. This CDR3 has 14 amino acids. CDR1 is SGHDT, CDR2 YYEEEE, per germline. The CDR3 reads CASSSGLGRDKQFF. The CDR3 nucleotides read TGTGCCAGCAGCTCTGGATTAGGCCGGGACAAGCAGTTCTTC.